One sample yielded the 25 T cell receptor beta chains listed below, sequenced in a study of blood T cell repertoires in COVID-19. Using immunoSEQ multiplex PCR, the repertoire was profiled, and TCRdb retains in-frame clones only, with some absent. The table shows roughly 200,000 clones, with over 80% occurring only once. The sample taken for sequencing was PBMCs or T cells enriched from blood (not recorded which). These receptors were collected from a man younger than 45 who had recovered from COVID-19.

The gene calls are TRBV6-5 and TRBJ1-4, with 7 bases matching TRBD1. Germline CDR1 and CDR2: MNHEY and SVGAGI. The CDR3 is 14 residues long. V dropped 5 bases and J dropped 7; count of bases not matched to a gene: 7. Written as DNA, the CDR3 is TGTGCCAGCAGTCCGGACAGGCTGGGTGAAAAACTGTTTTTT. This sequence encodes CASSPDRLGEKLFF.

The chain uses TRBV3-1 (or the pseudogene TRBV3-2) and TRBJ2-7; D gene uncertain. The germline gives CDR1 LGHDT, CDR2 YNNKEL (reference sequence). The CDR3 runs to 13 residues. Trimming took 6 bases from V and 0 from J, leaving 9 bases between them. CDR3 sequence: CASRQPGSYEQYF. CDR3 DNA: TGTGCCAGCAGACAACCGGGCTCCTACGAGCAGTACTTC.

The genes are TRBV28 and TRBJ1-3; D possibly corresponds to TRBD1 (5 bases). The germline gives CDR1 MDHEN, CDR2 SYDVKM. The CDR3 totals 19 residues. V lost 4 bases and J lost 0, with 22 bases in between. The CDR3 DNA sequence: TGTGCCAGCAGTTCGACGTTTTTCGTGCGACAGAGCTCTGGAAACACCATATATTTT. This translates into CASSSTFFVRQSSGNTIYF.

The gene calls are TRBV5-5 and TRBJ1-6, with D uncertain. The CDR3 extends over 14 amino acids. CDR1 is SGHKS and CDR2 is YYEKEE in the germline V gene (reference sequence). V was shortened by 4 bases and J by 8 bases, with 13 bases between the two germline ends. The CDR3 reads CASSDGRRDSPLHF. The CDR3 nucleotides read TGTGCCAGCAGCGACGGACGGAGGGATTCACCCCTCCACTTT.

The V and J genes are TRBV4-3 and TRBJ2-7; TRBD1 aligns across 8 bases. CDR3 length equals 15 residues. CDR1 and CDR2 (germline): LGHNA, YSLEER. Trimming at V came to 0 bases and at J to 4 bases, leaving 5 bases not matched to a gene. CDR3 coding DNA: TGCGCCAGCAGCCAAGATGGACAGGGTGGTTACGAGCAGTACTTC. Protein product: CASSQDGQGGYEQYF.

The chain couples TRBV7-6 to TRBJ2-2, with no clear D. Germline lookup yields CDR1 SGHVS and CDR2 FNYEAQ. The length of the CDR3 is 14 residues. V dropped 4 bases and J dropped 1 base, with 7 bases sitting between them. The CDR3 sequence is CASSSYRNTGELFF. CDR3 bases: TGTGCCAGCAGCTCTTACAGGAACACCGGGGAGCTGTTTTTT.

The V and J genes are TRBV5-1 and TRBJ1-6; possible D gene TRBD1, 5 bases. Trimming removed 0 bases at V and 7 bases at J, with 11 bases between. The germline CDR1 and CDR2 sequences are SGHRS and YFSETQ. The CDR3 length is 15 residues. Here the CDR3 reads CASSLAQASNSPLHF. CDR3 coding DNA: TGCGCCAGCAGCTTGGCACAGGCCAGCAATTCACCCCTCCACTTT.

CDR3 bases: TGTGCCAGCAGCTTACAGTTGGGCAGCCAAGAGACCCAGTACTTC. Its protein product is CASSLQLGSQETQYF. The chain couples TRBV7-2 to TRBJ2-5; D remains ambiguous. Germline values: CDR1 SGHTA, CDR2 FQGNSA. Trimming pared 2 bases from V and 1 base from J, leaving 11 bases between. The CDR3 extends over 15 amino acids.

The V gene is TRBV5-1, the J gene TRBJ1-1; no firm D call. Trimming removed 0 bases from V and 11 bases from J, with 17 bases in between. The CDR3 contains 14 residues. Germline V CDR1 and CDR2: SGHRS, YFSETQ. The CDR3 sequence is CASSLETGVGTAFF. The CDR3 coding sequence is TGCGCCAGCAGCTTGGAGACGGGTGTCGGTACTGCTTTCTTT.

The chain carries TRBV6-5 and TRBJ1-1; perhaps TRBD1 as D (5 bases). The V gene lost 6 bases and the J gene lost 11 bases, with 22 bases spanning the gap. Germline CDR1 MNHEY, CDR2 SVGAGI. The CDR3 extends over 14 amino acids. The CDR3 DNA follows: TGTGCCAGCAGGCCCCTGGGGCCCCCCTCGCCGGCTTTCTTT. This encodes CASRPLGPPSPAFF.

This clone has only a few counts. The chain uses TRBV11-2 and TRBJ1-4; D ambiguous. The ends were cut back, 5 bases at V and 1 base at J, with 11 bases in the middle. The CDR3 totals 15 residues. Germline-derived CDR1 and CDR2 are SGHAT and FQNNGV. The CDR3 bases are TGTGCCAGCAGCGGCTCACGGGGAACTAATGAAAAACTGTTTTTT. Residues: CASSGSRGTNEKLFF.

The V and J genes are TRBV5-5 and TRBJ1-2, with 7 bases identical to TRBD1. Germline loops: CDR1 SGHKS, CDR2 YYEKEE (reference sequence). This CDR3 is 14 amino acids long. J lost 7 bases, V lost 4 bases, and 10 bases had no gene match. The CDR3 DNA reads as TGTGCCAGCAGCCGACCCAGGGGGTCTGGTGGCTACACCTTC. Translated: CASSRPRGSGGYTF.

The V and J genes are TRBV18 and TRBJ2-7; 9 bases map to TRBD2. Germline V lookup: CDR1 KGHSH, CDR2 LQKENI. J gave up 7 bases and V 1 base, and 11 bases lay outside the gene matches. CDR3 length equals 16 residues. CDR3 sequence reads: CASSPQPTGLAGEQYF. CDR3 coding DNA: TGTGCCAGCTCACCACAGCCGACGGGACTAGCTGGAGAGCAGTACTTC. The full variable domain, with the rest looked up from reference TRBV18 and TRBJ2-7, is NAGVMQNPRHLVRRRGQEARLRCSPMKGHSHVYWYRQLPEEGLKFMVYLQKENIIDESGMPKERFSAEFPKEGPSILRIQQVVRGDSAAYFCASSPQPTGLAGEQYFGPGTRLTVT.

This clone appeared a single time. This chain joins TRBV10-3 and TRBJ1-1; TRBD1 might be the D (6 bases). V dropped 8 bases and J dropped 4 bases, with 17 bases sitting between them. In germline, CDR1 is ENHRY, CDR2 SYGVKD. The length of the CDR3 is 14 residues. CDR3 sequence (DNA): TGTGCCATCGGGAAAACAGGGTTAGGCACTGAAGCTTTCTTT. It encodes CAIGKTGLGTEAFF.

V gene TRBV27 combines with J gene TRBJ1-3; D possibly corresponds to TRBD1 (6 bases). V was pared by 2 bases and J by 4 bases, with 18 bases between. The CDR3 contains 17 residues. The germline gives CDR1 MNHEY, CDR2 SMNVEV (reference sequence). This chain's CDR3 is CASSLSYRAIGGNTIYF. The CDR3 DNA sequence: TGTGCCAGCAGTTTAAGCTACAGGGCAATAGGAGGAAACACCATATATTTT.

The V call is TRBV7-2, the J call TRBJ2-3; 8 nucleotides align to TRBD2. With 3 bases clipped from V and 2 bases from J, the junction kept 1 base outside the gene matches. Germline V gene lookup returns CDR1 SGHTA and CDR2 FQGNSA. The CDR3 length is 14 residues. CDR3 amino acids: CASSFGLATDTQYF. DNA for the CDR3: TGTGCCAGCAGCTTTGGACTAGCCACAGATACGCAGTATTTT.

The rearrangement joins TRBV14 to TRBJ2-4; the match to TRBD2 covers 9 bases. Germline CDR1 SGHDN, CDR2 FVKESK. CDR3 length: 16 amino acids. Trimming removed 1 base from V and 0 bases from J; junction bases left unmatched: 1. CDR3 protein: CASSQVAGVAKNIQYF. DNA for the CDR3: TGTGCCAGCAGCCAAGTAGCGGGGGTAGCCAAAAACATTCAGTACTTC. Combining the CDR3 with reference TRBV14 and TRBJ2-4 gives the whole variable domain EAGVTQFPSHSVIEKGQTVTLRCDPISGHDNLYWYRRVMGKEIKFLLHFVKESKQDESGMPNNRFLAERTGGTYSTLKVQPAELEDSGVYFCASSQVAGVAKNIQYFGAGTRLSVL.

The table lists this clone with a count of one. Relative to the germline gene, one junction end is altered; a read error may explain this. The V and J genes are TRBV18 and TRBJ1-1; the D gene is possibly TRBD1 (5 bases). The CDR3 spans 14 residues. From germline, CDR1 is KGHSH and CDR2 LQKENI. This CDR3 is CAGSPMRGRTEAFF. CDR3 in DNA: TGTGCCGGCTCCCCGATGCGGGGGAGGACTGAAGCTTTCTTT. The variable domain in full, with the rest retrieved from reference TRBV18 and TRBJ1-1, is NAGVMQNPRHLVRRRGQEARLRCSPMKGHSHVYWYRQLPEEGLKFMVYLQKENIIDESGMPKERFSAEFPKEGPSILRIQQVVRGDSAAYFCAGSPMRGRTEAFFGQGTRLTVV.

The table lists this clone with a count of one. The CDR3 reads CASSSQGAGNEKLFF. CDR3 bases: TGTGCCAGCAGCTCCCAGGGGGCTGGTAATGAAAAACTGTTTTTT. The chain uses TRBV28 and TRBJ1-4, with TRBD1 matching 8 bases. The J segment lost 4 bases and the V segment lost 6 bases, leaving 7 bases of the junction unmatched. The V gene's germline CDR1 is MDHEN and CDR2 SYDVKM. CDR3 length: 15 residues. The variable domain in full, completed from reference TRBV28 and TRBJ1-4, reads DVKVTQSSRYLVKRTGEKVFLECVQDMDHENMFWYRQDPGLGLRLIYFSYDVKMKEKGDIPEGYSVSREKKERFSLILESASTNQTSMYLCASSSQGAGNEKLFFGSGTQLSVL.

This rearrangement joins TRBV19 to TRBJ2-1; 8 bases line up with TRBD2. V gave up 7 bases and J gave up 10 bases; unmatched junction bases: 6. Germline values: CDR1 LNHDA, CDR2 SQIVND (reference sequence). The CDR3 has 12 amino acids. The CDR3 coding sequence is TGTGCCAGTAAATTAGGCGGGGGGGAGCAGTTCTTC. The encoded protein is CASKLGGGEQFF.

This sequence joins TRBV5-1 and TRBJ2-1; TRBD1 matches at 7 bases. Germline V lookup: CDR1 SGHRS, CDR2 YFSETQ. The CDR3 extends over 14 amino acids. With 0 bases clipped from V and 5 bases from J, the junction kept 2 bases outside the gene matches. CDR3 residues: CASSLEGANNEQFF. In nucleotides, the CDR3 is TGCGCCAGCAGCTTGGAGGGGGCGAACAATGAGCAGTTCTTC.

The chain recombines TRBV19 with TRBJ2-7; D is possibly TRBD2 (6 bases). Trimming took off 3 bases at V and 2 bases at J, with 11 bases between the two ends. The CDR3 is 14 amino acids. The germline V gene has CDR1 LNHDA and CDR2 SQIVND (reference sequence). CDR3 residues: CASSMGGGTYEQYF. The CDR3 DNA follows: TGTGCCAGTAGTATGGGGGGAGGCACCTACGAGCAGTACTTC.

The chain uses TRBV27 and TRBJ1-1, with unresolved D. The V and J ends lost 4 bases and 1 base respectively, with 7 bases between them. Germline assignment: CDR1 MNHEY and CDR2 SMNVEV (reference sequence). The CDR3 has 13 amino acids. As DNA, the CDR3 is TGTGCCAGCAGTTGGAACAGGAACACTGAAGCTTTCTTT. It translates to CASSWNRNTEAFF.

The chain carries TRBV30 and TRBJ1-2; a possible D gene is TRBD1 (5 bases). CDR3 length: 13 amino acids. From germline, CDR1 is GTSNPN and CDR2 SVGIG (reference sequence). Trimming took 5 bases from V and 7 from J, leaving 17 bases between them. The CDR3 here is CAWGWRGVSGYTF. The DNA for the CDR3 is TGTGCCTGGGGGTGGCGGGGGGTTAGTGGCTACACCTTC.

The chain combines TRBV6-2 or TRBV6-3 with TRBJ2-7; TRBD2 aligns across 13 bases. V lost 5 bases and J lost 2; bases outside the gene matches: 15. From germline, CDR1 is MNHEY and CDR2 SVGEGT. The CDR3 has 19 residues. The CDR3 region has the DNA TGTGCCAGCAGTACGGCGTTGACTAGCGGGGGGATGACTACCTACGAGCAGTACTTC. Its protein product is CASSTALTSGGMTTYEQYF.